The 15 T cell receptor beta chains below come from one sample, sequenced in a study of T cell responses to AZD1222 COVID-19 vaccine. Repertoires were generated with immunoSEQ multiplex PCR, while TCRdb's copy carries only in-frame clones and drops some. The sample carries about 140,000 clones, 80% to 90% recorded once. Here the sequenced sample was peripheral blood, taken on day 0 of AZD1222 vaccination. All receptors derive from an adult in good health.

The chain employs TRBV5-4 and TRBJ2-5, with 9 bases fitting TRBD2. This CDR3 has 15 residues. Germline CDR1 reads SGHNT; CDR2 reads YYREEE (reference sequence). V trimming: 2 bases; J trimming: 5 bases; junction bases outside the gene matches: 7. DNA for the CDR3: TGTGCCAGCAGCTTTAGCGGGAGTGGAAGTGAGACCCAGTACTTC. It translates to CASSFSGSGSETQYF.

With regard to this clone: The junction departs from the called germline gene at one end, perhaps through a read error. The chain recombines TRBV5-5 with TRBJ2-7; D is unresolved. The CDR3 runs to 13 residues. The germline gives CDR1 SGHKS, CDR2 YYEKEE (reference sequence). This chain's CDR3 is CASTLAPSYEQYF. For the CDR3, the DNA is TGTGCCAGCACCTTGGCCCCGTCCTACGAGCAGTACTTC.

J is TRBJ1-5 and V is TRBV28; 12 nucleotides agree with TRBD1. V was pared by 5 bases and J by 5 bases, with 7 bases of the junction left unmatched. Germline values: CDR1 MDHEN, CDR2 SYDVKM. CDR3 size: 16 residues. The CDR3 nucleotides are TGTGCCAGCAGTAACCGGGACAGGGGGCGTTATCAGCCCCAGCATTTT. As protein: CASSNRDRGRYQPQHF. The full variable domain, in which reference TRBV28 and TRBJ1-5 provide the parts outside the CDR3, is DVKVTQSSRYLVKRTGEKVFLECVQDMDHENMFWYRQDPGLGLRLIYFSYDVKMKEKGDIPEGYSVSREKKERFSLILESASTNQTSMYLCASSNRDRGRYQPQHFGDGTRLSIL.

The chain carries TRBV9 and TRBJ2-7; 11 nucleotides agree with TRBD1. The length of the CDR3 is 15 residues. Germline loops: CDR1 SGDLS, CDR2 YYNGEE. The ends lost 2 bases at V and 5 bases at J; junction bases unmatched: 6. Written as DNA, the CDR3 is TGTGCCAGCAGCGTCCGGGACAGGGGGGGCAACGAGCAGTACTTC. It is translated as CASSVRDRGGNEQYF.

V usage is TRBV3-1 (or the pseudogene TRBV3-2) and J usage is TRBJ1-2, with 7 bases identical to TRBD1. V trimming: 2 bases; J trimming: 3 bases; junction bases outside the gene matches: 9. Per the germline V gene, CDR1 is LGHDT and CDR2 is YNNKEL (reference sequence). This CDR3 is built from 16 residues. CDR3 DNA: TGTGCCAGCAGCCAACCTACAGGGGAGGACTACTATGGCTACACCTTC. Amino acids: CASSQPTGEDYYGYTF.

The chain joins TRBV4-1 to TRBJ1-5; D not certain. The CDR3 totals 14 residues. Trimming cost V 3 bases and J 7 bases, with 13 bases left between them. Germline lookup yields CDR1 MGHRA and CDR2 YSYEKL. CDR3 nucleotide sequence: TGCGCCAGCAGCCATGGGCAGAATTTACAGCCCCAGCATTTT. Its protein is CASSHGQNLQPQHF.

CDR3 nucleotide sequence: TGTGCCAGCACCCCGGGCAGAGGCACTGAAGCTTTCTTT. Its translation is CASTPGRGTEAFF. This chain joins TRBV12-3 or TRBV12-4 and TRBJ1-1; no clear D. V was pared by 7 bases and J by 4 bases, with 13 bases between. The length of the CDR3 is 13 residues.

This chain joins TRBV4-1 and TRBJ2-5; TRBD2 agrees at 8 bases. V lost 0 bases, J lost 3 bases, and 6 bases stayed unmatched. This CDR3 has 16 amino acids. Germline CDR1 is MGHRA and CDR2 is YSYEKL. The CDR3 sequence: CASSQDSGGGEETQYF. Here the CDR3 DNA reads TGCGCCAGCAGCCAAGATTCCGGGGGGGGAGAAGAGACCCAGTACTTC.

The chain uses TRBV2 and TRBJ2-5, with 13 bases identical to TRBD2. Unmatched junction bases numbered 5, after V lost 4 bases and J lost 0 bases. CDR1 and CDR2 from the germline V gene are SNHLY and FYNNEI. The CDR3 sequence is 17 residues long. CDR3 sequence reads: CASSVRLAGGYQETQYF. CDR3 DNA: TGTGCCAGCAGTGTACGACTAGCGGGGGGTTACCAAGAGACCCAGTACTTC.

The gene calls are TRBV6-2 or TRBV6-3 and TRBJ2-5, with 10 bases identical to TRBD2. J was trimmed by 4 bases and V by 6 bases; bases with no gene match: 8. The CDR3 sequence is 15 residues long. Per the germline V gene, CDR1 is MNHEY and CDR2 is SVGEGT. Written as DNA, the CDR3 is TGTGCCAGCAGCCCCCGGACTAGCGGTTTAGAGACCCAGTACTTC. Translation: CASSPRTSGLETQYF.

The chain couples TRBV3-1 (or the pseudogene TRBV3-2) to TRBJ2-7; 9 nucleotides align to TRBD1. V dropped 1 base and J dropped 3; count of bases not matched to a gene: 16. Germline CDR1 and CDR2: LGHDT and YNNKEL (reference sequence). The CDR3 covers 19 residues. The CDR3 coding sequence is TGTGCCAGCAGCCAAGGTCTCAGTTTAGGGACAGGGAGGATCTACGAGCAGTACTTC. Its protein product is CASSQGLSLGTGRIYEQYF.

The rearrangement joins TRBV7-9 to TRBJ1-1; D is perhaps TRBD1 (5 bases). Trimming pared 0 bases from V and 3 bases from J, leaving 11 bases between. The germline V gene encodes CDR1 SEHNR and CDR2 FQNEAQ (reference sequence). CDR3 length: 15 residues. CDR3 residues: CASSLAQVRDTEAFF. In DNA form, the CDR3 reads TGTGCCAGCAGCTTAGCACAGGTGAGAGACACTGAAGCTTTCTTT.

The chain combines TRBV4-1 with TRBJ1-2; D is possibly TRBD1 (6 bases). V lost 1 base and J 3 bases, leaving 12 bases between the germline ends. The CDR3 has 15 amino acids. Germline values: CDR1 MGHRA, CDR2 YSYEKL. For the CDR3, the DNA is TGCGCCAGCAGCCAAGGATGGACAGAGGACTATGGCTACACCTTC. Translating gives CASSQGWTEDYGYTF.

This clone has more than one count but fewer than ten. This chain links TRBV11-2 with TRBJ2-7; 7 bases map to TRBD1. CDR3 length: 14 amino acids. Germline V gene sequence: CDR1 SGHAT, CDR2 FQNNGV. Trimming took 0 bases from V and 6 from J; bases not matched to a gene: 5. The CDR3 sequence: CASSLDYRGGEQYF. In nucleotides, the CDR3 is TGTGCCAGCAGCTTAGACTACAGGGGCGGCGAGCAGTACTTC.

The gene calls are TRBV7-2 and TRBJ2-1, with TRBD2 identical over 8 bases. The germline V gene has CDR1 SGHTA and CDR2 FQGNSA. The V segment lost 5 bases and the J segment 7 bases; nucleotides outside the gene matches: 7. The CDR3 runs to 14 residues. CDR3 sequence: CASSPRTSRNEQFF. Written as DNA, the CDR3 is TGTGCCAGCAGCCCACGGACTAGCAGGAATGAGCAGTTCTTC.